The 2 T cell receptor beta chains presented below share a single source sample, sequenced in a study of blood T cell repertoires in COVID-19. Clones were sequenced by immunoSEQ multiplex PCR, and TCRdb holds only the in-frame ones, with some missing. The table has about 74,000 clones, 70% to 75% seen once; the top ten hold roughly 20%. The sequencing sample was made of peripheral blood. Source of these receptors: a man between 65 and 85 years old with acute or convalescent COVID-19.

The chain combines TRBV4-1 with TRBJ2-7, with a weak D call TRBD1 (5 bases). V lost 0 bases and J 6 bases, leaving 15 bases between the germline ends. The CDR3 covers 15 residues. Germline assignment: CDR1 MGHRA and CDR2 YSYEKL. CDR3 protein: CASSQDRRVWTEQYF. The CDR3 DNA reads TGCGCCAGCAGCCAAGATCGCAGGGTTTGGACCGAGCAGTACTTC.

The chain links TRBV16 to TRBJ1-5, with D possibly being TRBD1 (6 bases). This CDR3 has 15 residues. V lost 2 bases and J lost 1, with 9 bases in between. Germline loops: CDR1 KGHSY, CDR2 FQNENV. The CDR3 loop reads CASSQGRGSNQPQHF. The CDR3 DNA is TGTGCCAGCAGCCAAGGCAGGGGAAGCAATCAGCCCCAGCATTTT.